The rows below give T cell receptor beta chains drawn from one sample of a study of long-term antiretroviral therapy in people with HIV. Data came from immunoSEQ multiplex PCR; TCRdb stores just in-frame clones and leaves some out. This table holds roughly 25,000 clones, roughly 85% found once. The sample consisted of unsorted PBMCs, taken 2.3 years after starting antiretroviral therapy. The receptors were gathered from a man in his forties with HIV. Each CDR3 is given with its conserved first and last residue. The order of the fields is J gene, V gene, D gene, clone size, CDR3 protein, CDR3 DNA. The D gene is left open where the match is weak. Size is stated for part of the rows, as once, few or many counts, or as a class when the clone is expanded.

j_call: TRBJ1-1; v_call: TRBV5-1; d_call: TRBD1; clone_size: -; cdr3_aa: CASSHQGAGTEAFF; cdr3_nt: TGCGCCAGCAGTCATCAGGGGGCCGGGACTGAAGCTTTCTTT
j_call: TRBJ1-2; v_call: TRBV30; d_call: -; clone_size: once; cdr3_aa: CAWREPYSGYTF; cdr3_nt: TGTGCCTGGAGGGAGCCCTACTCTGGCTACACCTTC
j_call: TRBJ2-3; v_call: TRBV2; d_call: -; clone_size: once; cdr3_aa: CASSVLGTDTQYF; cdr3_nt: TGTGCCAGCAGTGTACTGGGAACGGATACGCAGTATTTT
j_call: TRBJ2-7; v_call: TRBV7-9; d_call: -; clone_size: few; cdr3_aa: CASSTPVSSTDEQYF; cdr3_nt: TGTGCCAGCAGCACGCCCGTATCTTCCACGGACGAGCAGTACTTC
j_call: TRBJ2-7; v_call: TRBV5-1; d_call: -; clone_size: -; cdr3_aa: CASSPWGTAVPYEQYF; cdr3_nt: TGCGCCAGCAGCCCCTGGGGGACTGCAGTTCCCTACGAGCAGTACTTC
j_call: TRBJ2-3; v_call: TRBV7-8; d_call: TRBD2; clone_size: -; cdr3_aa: CASSLARGAYSTDTQYF; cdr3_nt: TGTGCCAGCAGCTTAGCGCGGGGGGCCTATAGCACAGATACGCAGTATTTT
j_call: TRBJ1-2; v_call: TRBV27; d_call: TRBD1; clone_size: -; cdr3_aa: CASSLQGAGNGYTF; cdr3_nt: TGTGCCAGCAGCTTACAGGGGGCGGGGAATGGCTACACCTTC
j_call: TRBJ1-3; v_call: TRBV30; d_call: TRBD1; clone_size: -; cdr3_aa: CAWSYNRGGNTIYF; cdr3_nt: TGTGCCTGGAGCTACAACAGGGGTGGAAACACCATATATTTT
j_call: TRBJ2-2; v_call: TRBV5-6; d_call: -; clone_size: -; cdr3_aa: CASSLGATGELFF; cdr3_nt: TGTGCCAGCAGCCTCGGGGCTACCGGGGAGCTGTTTTTT
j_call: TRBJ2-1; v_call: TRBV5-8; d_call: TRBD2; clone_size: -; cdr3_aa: CASSWGTSGRTEQFF; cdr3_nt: TGTGCCAGCAGCTGGGGGACTAGCGGGAGGACTGAGCAGTTCTTC
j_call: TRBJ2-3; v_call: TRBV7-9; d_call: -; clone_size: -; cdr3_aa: CASSWRGQAATDTQYF; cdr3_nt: TGTGCCAGCAGCTGGAGGGGGCAAGCCGCCACAGATACGCAGTATTTT
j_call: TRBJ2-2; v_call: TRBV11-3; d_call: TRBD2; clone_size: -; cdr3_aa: CASTKGTSGRANTGELFF; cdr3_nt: TGTGCCAGCACCAAGGGGACTAGCGGGAGGGCGAACACCGGGGAGCTGTTTTTT
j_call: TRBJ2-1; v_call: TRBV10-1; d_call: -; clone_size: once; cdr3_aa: CASSESSVDEQFF; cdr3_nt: TGCGCCAGCAGTGAGTCGAGTGTAGATGAGCAGTTCTTC
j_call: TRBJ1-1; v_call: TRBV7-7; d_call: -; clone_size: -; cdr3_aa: CASSFTENTEAFF; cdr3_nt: TGTGCCAGCAGCTTTACAGAGAACACTGAAGCTTTCTTT
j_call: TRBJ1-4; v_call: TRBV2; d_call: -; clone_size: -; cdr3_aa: CASSGTRASEKLFF; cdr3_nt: TGTGCCAGCAGCGGGACTCGGGCATCCGAAAAACTGTTTTTT
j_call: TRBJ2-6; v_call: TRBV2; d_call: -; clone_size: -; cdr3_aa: CATRDGSSGANVLTF; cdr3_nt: TGTGCCACGAGGGACGGAAGCTCTGGGGCCAACGTCCTGACTTTC
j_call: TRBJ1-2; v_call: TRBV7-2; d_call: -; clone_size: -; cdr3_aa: CASSLDNTGYGYTF; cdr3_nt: TGTGCCAGCAGCTTAGATAACACGGGGTATGGCTACACCTTC
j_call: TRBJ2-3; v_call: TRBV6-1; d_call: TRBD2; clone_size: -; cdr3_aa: CASSAGTRISTDTQYF; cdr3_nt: TGTGCCAGCAGTGCGGGGACTAGGATTAGCACAGATACGCAGTATTTT
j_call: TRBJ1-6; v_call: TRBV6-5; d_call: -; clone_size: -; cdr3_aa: CASRRQYYNSPLHF; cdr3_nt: TGTGCCAGCAGGCGCCAGTACTATAATTCACCCCTCCACTTT
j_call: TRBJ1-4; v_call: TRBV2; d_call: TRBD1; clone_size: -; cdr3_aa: CASSYRGLANEKLFF; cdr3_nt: TGTGCCAGCAGCTACAGGGGGCTCGCTAATGAAAAACTGTTTTTT
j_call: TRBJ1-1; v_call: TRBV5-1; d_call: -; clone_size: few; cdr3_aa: CASSLRQLNTEAFF; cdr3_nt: TGCGCCAGCAGCTTGCGGCAGCTGAACACTGAAGCTTTCTTT
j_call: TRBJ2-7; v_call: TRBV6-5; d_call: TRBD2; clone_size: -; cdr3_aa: CASSAGVPGRYEQYF; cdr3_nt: TGTGCCAGCAGTGCGGGAGTTCCAGGGCGGTACGAGCAGTACTTC
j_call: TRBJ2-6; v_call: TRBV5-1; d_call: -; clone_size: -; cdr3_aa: CASSTGDNNVLTF; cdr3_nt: TGCGCCAGCAGCACGGGGGACAACAACGTCCTGACTTTC
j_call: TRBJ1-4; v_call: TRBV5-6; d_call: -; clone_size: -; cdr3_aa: CASSSGGGPRNEKLFF; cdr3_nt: TGTGCCAGCAGCTCCGGGGGGGGACCCCGTAATGAAAAACTGTTTTTT
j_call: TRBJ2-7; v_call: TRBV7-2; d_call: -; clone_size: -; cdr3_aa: CASSLEQGLAYEQYF; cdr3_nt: TGTGCCAGCAGCTTAGAACAGGGCCTGGCTTACGAGCAGTACTTC
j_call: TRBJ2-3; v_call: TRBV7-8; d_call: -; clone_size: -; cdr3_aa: CASSLVQADTQYF; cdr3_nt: TGTGCCAGCAGCTTAGTCCAGGCAGATACGCAGTATTTT
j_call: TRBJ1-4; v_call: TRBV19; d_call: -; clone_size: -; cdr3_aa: CASSIGATYNEKLFF; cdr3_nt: TGTGCCAGTAGTATAGGGGCGACTTATAATGAAAAACTGTTTTTT
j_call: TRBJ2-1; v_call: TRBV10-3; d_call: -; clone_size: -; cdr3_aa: CAISETQGANEQFF; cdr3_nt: TGTGCCATCAGTGAGACACAGGGTGCCAATGAGCAGTTCTTC
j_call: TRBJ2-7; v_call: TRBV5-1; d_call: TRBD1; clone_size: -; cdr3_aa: CASSLGDRGILYEQYF; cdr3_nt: TGCGCCAGCAGCTTGGGGGACAGGGGGATTCTCTACGAGCAGTACTTC
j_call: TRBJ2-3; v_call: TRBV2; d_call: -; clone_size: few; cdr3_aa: CASSTDTQYF; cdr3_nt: TGTGCCAGCAGCACAGATACGCAGTATTTT
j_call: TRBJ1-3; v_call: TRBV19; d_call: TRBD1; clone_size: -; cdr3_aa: CASSIPGQGKGNTIYF; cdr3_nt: TGTGCCAGTAGTATTCCGGGACAGGGGAAAGGAAACACCATATATTTT
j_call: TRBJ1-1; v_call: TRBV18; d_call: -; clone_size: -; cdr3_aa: CASSPRAEGTEAFF; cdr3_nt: TGTGCCAGCTCACCGCGGGCCGAGGGCACTGAAGCTTTCTTT
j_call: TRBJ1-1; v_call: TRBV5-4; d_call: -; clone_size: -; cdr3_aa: CASSLEVGNTEAFF; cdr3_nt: TGTGCCAGCAGCTTGGAGGTCGGGAACACTGAAGCTTTCTTT
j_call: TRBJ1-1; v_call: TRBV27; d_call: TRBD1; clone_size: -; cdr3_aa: CASSSTGVGNTEAFF; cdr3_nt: TGTGCCAGCAGTTCGACAGGGGTGGGGAACACTGAAGCTTTCTTT
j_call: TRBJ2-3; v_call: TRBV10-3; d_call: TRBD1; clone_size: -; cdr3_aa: CAISGLMGRGFTDTQYF; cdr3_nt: TGTGCCATCAGTGGCCTAATGGGCAGGGGGTTCACAGATACGCAGTATTTT
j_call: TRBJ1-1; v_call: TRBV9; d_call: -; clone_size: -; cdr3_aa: CASSGRATEAFF; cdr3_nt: TGTGCCAGCAGTGGCAGGGCCACTGAAGCTTTCTTT
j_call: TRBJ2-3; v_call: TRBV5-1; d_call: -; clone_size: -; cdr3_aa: CASSTGTPAADTQYF; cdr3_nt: TGCGCCAGCAGCACCGGGACACCGGCGGCAGATACGCAGTATTTT
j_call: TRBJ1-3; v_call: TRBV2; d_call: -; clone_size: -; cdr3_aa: CASSEGAGNTIYF; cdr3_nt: TGTGCCAGCAGTGAGGGGGCTGGAAACACCATATATTTT
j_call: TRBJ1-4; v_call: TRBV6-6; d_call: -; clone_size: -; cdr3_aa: CASSYSDSNEKLFF; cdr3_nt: TGTGCCAGCAGTTACTCGGACAGCAATGAAAAACTGTTTTTT
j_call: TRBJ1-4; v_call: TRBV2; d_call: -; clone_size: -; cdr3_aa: CASSDRGGDEKLFF; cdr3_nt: TGTGCCAGCAGTGATAGGGGCGGTGATGAAAAACTGTTTTTT
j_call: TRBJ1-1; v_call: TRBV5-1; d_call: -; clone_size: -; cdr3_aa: CASSYGVEGTEAFF; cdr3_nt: TGCGCCAGCAGTTACGGGGTTGAAGGGACTGAAGCTTTCTTT
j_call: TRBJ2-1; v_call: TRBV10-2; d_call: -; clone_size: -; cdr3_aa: CASSSRTSHEQFF; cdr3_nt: TGCGCCAGCAGCTCTAGGACTTCCCATGAGCAGTTCTTC
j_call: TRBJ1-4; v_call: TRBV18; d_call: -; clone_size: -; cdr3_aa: CASSPYDGLRSTNEKLFF; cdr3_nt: TGTGCCAGCTCACCTTACGACGGCCTTCGATCAACTAATGAAAAACTGTTTTTT
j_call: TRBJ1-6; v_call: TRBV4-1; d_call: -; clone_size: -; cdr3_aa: CASSQVGSPLHF; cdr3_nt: TGCGCCAGCAGCCAAGTGGGTTCACCCCTCCACTTT
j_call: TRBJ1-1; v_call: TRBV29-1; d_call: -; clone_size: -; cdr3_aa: CSVGEGQMNTEAFF; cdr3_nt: TGCAGCGTTGGGGAGGGGCAGATGAACACTGAAGCTTTCTTT
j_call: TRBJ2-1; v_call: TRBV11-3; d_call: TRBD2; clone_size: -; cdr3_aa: CASSLDLPGLAGGQNEQFF; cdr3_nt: TGTGCCAGCAGCTTAGATCTCCCGGGACTAGCGGGAGGGCAGAATGAGCAGTTCTTC
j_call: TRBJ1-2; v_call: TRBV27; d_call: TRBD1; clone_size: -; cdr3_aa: CASSASWTGNNYGYTF; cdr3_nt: TGTGCCAGCAGCGCCTCCTGGACAGGGAATAACTATGGCTACACCTTC
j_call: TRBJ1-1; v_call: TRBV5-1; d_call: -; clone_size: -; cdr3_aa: CASSLGQGSMNTEAFF; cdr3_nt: TGCGCCAGCAGCTTGGGGCAGGGAAGTATGAACACTGAAGCTTTCTTT
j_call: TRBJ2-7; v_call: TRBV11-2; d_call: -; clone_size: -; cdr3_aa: CASSLEVGTSGEYF; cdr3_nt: TGTGCCAGCAGCTTAGAGGTCGGGACCTCGGGAGAGTACTTC
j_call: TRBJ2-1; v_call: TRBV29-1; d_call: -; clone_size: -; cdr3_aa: CSVAGRTELGNEQFF; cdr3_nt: TGCAGCGTTGCGGGGAGGACTGAATTAGGCAATGAGCAGTTCTTC
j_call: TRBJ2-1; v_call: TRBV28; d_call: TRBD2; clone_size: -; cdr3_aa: CASTPAGTKNNEQFF; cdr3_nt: TGTGCCAGCACCCCAGCGGGAACAAAAAACAATGAGCAGTTCTTC
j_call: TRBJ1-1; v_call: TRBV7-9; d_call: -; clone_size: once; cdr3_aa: CASSLAPGGNTEAFF; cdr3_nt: TGTGCCAGCAGCTTAGCGCCGGGGGGAAACACTGAAGCTTTCTTT
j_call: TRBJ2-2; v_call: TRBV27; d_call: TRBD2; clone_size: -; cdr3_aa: CASSRLAGGTFWSAGELFF; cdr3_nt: TGTGCCAGCAGCAGACTAGCGGGGGGTACCTTCTGGTCGGCCGGGGAGCTGTTTTTT
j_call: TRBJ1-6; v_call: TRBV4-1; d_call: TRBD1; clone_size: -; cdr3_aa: CASSPGQLASPLHF; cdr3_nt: TGCGCCAGCAGCCCGGGACAGCTGGCGTCACCCCTCCACTTT
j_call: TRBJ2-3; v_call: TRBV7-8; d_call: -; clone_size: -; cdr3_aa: CASSFFSSTDTQYF; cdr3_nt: TGTGCCAGCAGCTTCTTTAGTAGCACAGATACGCAGTATTTT
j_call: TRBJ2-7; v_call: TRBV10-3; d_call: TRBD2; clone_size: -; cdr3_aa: CAISEPGSGGPGSREQYF; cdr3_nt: TGTGCCATCAGTGAGCCGGGTAGCGGGGGGCCCGGATCCCGCGAGCAGTACTTC
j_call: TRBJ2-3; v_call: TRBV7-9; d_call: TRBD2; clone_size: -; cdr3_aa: CASSLPKGLAGLGADTQYF; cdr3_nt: TGTGCCAGCAGCTTACCGAAAGGACTAGCGGGGTTGGGGGCAGATACGCAGTATTTT
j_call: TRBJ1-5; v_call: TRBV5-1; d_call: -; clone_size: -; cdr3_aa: CASSLGGDASNQPQHF; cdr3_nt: TGCGCCAGCAGCTTGGGTGGGGATGCTAGCAATCAGCCCCAGCATTTT
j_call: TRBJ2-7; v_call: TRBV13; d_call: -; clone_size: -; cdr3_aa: CASSGGNYYEQYF; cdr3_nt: TGTGCCAGCAGCGGAGGGAATTACTACGAGCAGTACTTC
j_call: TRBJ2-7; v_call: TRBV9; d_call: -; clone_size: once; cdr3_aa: CASSVVGGLSSYEQYF; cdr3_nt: TGTGCCAGCAGCGTCGTAGGGGGACTGAGCTCCTACGAGCAGTACTTC